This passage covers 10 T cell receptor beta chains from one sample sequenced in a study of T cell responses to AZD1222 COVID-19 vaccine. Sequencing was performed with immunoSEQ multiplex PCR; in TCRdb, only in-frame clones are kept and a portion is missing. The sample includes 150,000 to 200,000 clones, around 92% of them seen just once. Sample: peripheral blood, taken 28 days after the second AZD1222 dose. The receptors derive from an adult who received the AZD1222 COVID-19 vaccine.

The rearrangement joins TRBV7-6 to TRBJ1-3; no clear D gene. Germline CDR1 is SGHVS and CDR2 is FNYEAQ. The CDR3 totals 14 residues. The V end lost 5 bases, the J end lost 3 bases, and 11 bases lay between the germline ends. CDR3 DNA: TGTGCCAGCAGCGCTCACAAAAGTGGAAACACCATATATTTT. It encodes CASSAHKSGNTIYF. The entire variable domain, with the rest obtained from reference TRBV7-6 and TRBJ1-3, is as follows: GAGVSQSPRYKVTKRGQDVALRCDPISGHVSLYWYRQALGQGPEFLTYFNYEAQQDKSGLPNDRFSAERPEGSISTLTIQRTEQRDSAMYRCASSAHKSGNTIYFGEGSWLTVV.

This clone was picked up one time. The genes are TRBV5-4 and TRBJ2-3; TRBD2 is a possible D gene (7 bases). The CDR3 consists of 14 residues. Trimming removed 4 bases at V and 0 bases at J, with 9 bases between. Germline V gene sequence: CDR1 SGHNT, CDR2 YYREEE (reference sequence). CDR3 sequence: CASSGGGSTDTQYF. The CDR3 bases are TGTGCCAGCAGCGGCGGGGGCAGCACAGATACGCAGTATTTT.

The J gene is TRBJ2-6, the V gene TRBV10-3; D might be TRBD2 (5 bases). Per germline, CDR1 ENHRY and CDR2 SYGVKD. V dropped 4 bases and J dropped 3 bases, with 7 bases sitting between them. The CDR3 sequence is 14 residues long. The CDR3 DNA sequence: TGTGCCATCAGTGGAGGGAATGGGGCCAACGTCCTGACTTTC. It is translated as CAISGGNGANVLTF.

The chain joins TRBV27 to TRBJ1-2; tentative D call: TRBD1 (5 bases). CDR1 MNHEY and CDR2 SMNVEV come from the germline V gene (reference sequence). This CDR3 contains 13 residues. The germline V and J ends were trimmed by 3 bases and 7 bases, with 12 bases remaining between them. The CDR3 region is CASSFDRGLGYTF. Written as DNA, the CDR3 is TGTGCCAGCAGTTTCGACAGAGGTCTTGGCTACACCTTC.

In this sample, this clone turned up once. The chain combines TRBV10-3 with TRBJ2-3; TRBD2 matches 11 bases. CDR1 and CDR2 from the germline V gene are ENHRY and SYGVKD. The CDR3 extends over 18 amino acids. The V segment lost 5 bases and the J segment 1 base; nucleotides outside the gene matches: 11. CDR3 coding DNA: TGTGCCATCAGTTCCCGTAGCGGGGGGGCCTTTGGCACAGATACGCAGTATTTT. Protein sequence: CAISSRSGGAFGTDTQYF.

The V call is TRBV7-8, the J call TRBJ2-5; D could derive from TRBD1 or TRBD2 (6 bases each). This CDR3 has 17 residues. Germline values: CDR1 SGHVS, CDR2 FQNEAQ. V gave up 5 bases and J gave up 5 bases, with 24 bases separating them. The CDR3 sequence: CASSPGLGGFRLETQYF. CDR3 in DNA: TGTGCCAGCAGCCCGGGGTTAGGGGGGTTCCGCTTGGAGACCCAGTACTTC.

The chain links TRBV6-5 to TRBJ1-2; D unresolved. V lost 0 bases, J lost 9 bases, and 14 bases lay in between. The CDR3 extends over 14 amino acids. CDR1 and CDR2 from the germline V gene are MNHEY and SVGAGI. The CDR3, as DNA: TGTGCCAGCAGTTACTCCTCCGGACGAGGGAGCTACACCTTC. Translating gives CASSYSSGRGSYTF.

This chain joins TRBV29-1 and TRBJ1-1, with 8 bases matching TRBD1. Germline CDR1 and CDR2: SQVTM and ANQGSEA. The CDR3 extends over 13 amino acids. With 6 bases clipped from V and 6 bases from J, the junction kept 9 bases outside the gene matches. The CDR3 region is CSVKTGASAEAFF. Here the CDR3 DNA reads TGCAGCGTCAAGACAGGGGCGAGCGCTGAAGCTTTCTTT. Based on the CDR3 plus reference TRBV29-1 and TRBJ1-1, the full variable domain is SAVISQKPSRDICQRGTSLTIQCQVDSQVTMMFWYRQQPGQSLTLIATANQGSEATYESGFVIDKFPISRPNLTFSTLTVSNMSPEDSSIYLCSVKTGASAEAFFGQGTRLTVV.

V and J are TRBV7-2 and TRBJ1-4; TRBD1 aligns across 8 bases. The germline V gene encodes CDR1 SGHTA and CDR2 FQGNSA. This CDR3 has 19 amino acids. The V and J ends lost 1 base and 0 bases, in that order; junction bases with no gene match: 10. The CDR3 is CASSLDRTGYLATNEKLFF. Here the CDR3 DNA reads TGTGCCAGCAGCTTAGACCGGACAGGGTACCTCGCAACTAATGAAAAACTGTTTTTT.

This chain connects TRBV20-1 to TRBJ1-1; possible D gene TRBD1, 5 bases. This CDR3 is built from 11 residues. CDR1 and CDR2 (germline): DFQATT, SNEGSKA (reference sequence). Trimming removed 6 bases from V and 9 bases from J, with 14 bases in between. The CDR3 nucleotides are TGCAGTGCGGTGCAGGGAGAGAAAGCTTTCTTT. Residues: CSAVQGEKAFF.